This T cell receptor (beta chain) was profiled in a study of shared clonotypes between healthy human individuals (dated by TCRdb to 2019 to 2021). Notes on the research overall: Two women and a few men aged 18 to 49 years were included in the cohort. For each donor, CD4 naive and CD4 memory were each given three plates, CD8 naive was given two plates, and CD8 memory was given one plate. To estimate repertoire size and how much clonotypes are shared between individuals, the study performed deep sequencing of blood TCR repertoires from about 5 healthy adults. Libraries were prepared and TCR repertoires were sequenced by different laboratories using diverse techniques, in order to increase sequencing depth and limit assay-specific biases. Each donor's leukapheresis produced roughly between roughly 0.94 and 9.5 billion PBMCs. On the study overall, not on this receptor specifically: Sharing across several donors was observed for around 5% of naive CD4, less than 4% of naive CD8, about 2.5% of memory CD4, and about 0.38% of memory CD8 clonotypes. Pairwise subsampling led to the expectation that sequencing depth would affect the degree of clonotype sharing among donors. Because the study included only a small number of donors, the genetic and exposure-history diversity represented was limited. Incomplete sequencing was indicated by rarefaction of sorted-subset datasets, despite the large sequencing depth. Naive subsets generally had larger estimated clonotype richness than memory subsets did. Compared with non-shared clonotypes, the clonotypes found in all four sorted-subset donors had higher generation probabilities. Only blood was sampled, and tissue TCR repertoires likely differ from those in blood.

Donors were healthy HIV-negative adults with no recently reported acute infections or vaccinations. All donors were Caucasian adults living in Nashville, Tennessee, USA. Magnetic negative selection was used to enrich CD4+ T cells, after which naive cells were positively selected on CD45RA and the negative fraction became the memory subset. Blood was obtained by leukapheresis, after which PBMCs were separated by Ficoll-Histopaque density gradient centrifugation and cryopreserved in liquid nitrogen vapor phase. Purity and quantity of every magnetically sorted T cell population were checked by analytical flow cytometry. From each sorted fraction, genomic DNA was isolated and quantified by UV absorbance on a Nanodrop 2000c. Sequences SGDLS (CDR1) and YYNGEE (CDR2) are obtained from the germline V gene. From cysteine to phenylalanine, the CDR3 is 15 amino acids long. The sequence is cut down to CDR3 DNA, 45 bases in frame from base 1. Ends trimmed: V by 2 bases, J by 7 bases; bases unmatched to a gene: 8.

Using the deep immunoSEQ assay, multiplex PCR amplified TCR CDR3 regions from genomic DNA. Genomic DNA extracted from each cell subset was distributed evenly over all wells of several immunoSEQ 96-well plates, and each plate served as one replicate. For sorted subsets, around 200 ng genomic DNA, equal to 30,000 to 35,000 T cell genomes, was loaded into each replicate PCR. Purified libraries were measured with a Qubit 3.0 fluorometer, size-checked on a Bioanalyzer 2100, and measured again with the KAPA Library Quantification kit. Each immunoSEQ 96-well plate was sequenced on its own single-read 150-cycle Illumina NextSeq 550 flow cell. On the study's bioinformatics: Because only junctional sequences without quality scores were contained in the immunoSEQ output, filtering matching that applied to full-length reads could not be performed. To assign V/J genes and CDR3, sequences were annotated against IMGT germline references using PyIR, a Python wrapper for IgBLAST v1.9. Reads with weak V/J assignments (E-value above 1e-6), missing CDR3, stop codons, out-of-frame junctions, or ambiguous translated residues were removed. V3J clonotypes were defined by identical inferred V gene, J gene, and CDR3 amino acid sequence. Percentage overlap between repertoires was computed as shared unique clonotypes divided by the size of the smaller repertoire. Three approaches were used to assess repertoire richness: RTK rarefaction, the Chao1 estimator, and Recon v2.1 estimates of unobserved clonotypes. For all TCRbeta clonotypes obtained by the gDNA method from a handful of donors, generation probabilities were computed with OLGA. TCRdb obtained this table from immuneACCESS and retained in-frame rearrangements with V and J assigned. These tables miss some clones; where compared with another copy, unresolved V genes account for less than half of the shortfall, and the remainder is unexplained. V, J and clone size are taken as reported in that table, and D and trimming were inferred from the DNA itself. Across this sample there are about 1 million clones, with around 76% seen only once. The top ten constitute 1.2% to 1.5% of the sample.

Many counts were recorded for this clone. Its antigen target is currently unknown. No much larger clonotype is one base removed from it; base qualities were not supplied. This TCR was recovered from a man younger than 35 in good health. The sample comprised memory CD4+ T cells sorted from blood. The cell subset or site label, as the study defines it: CD45RA-negative fraction. The chain couples TRBV9 to TRBJ1-4, with TRBD1 matching 7 junction bases. CDR3 loop: CASSVTGKYSEKLFF. The DNA sequence follows: TGTGCCAGCAGCGTGACAGGGAAGTATAGTGAAAAACTGTTTTTT. Beyond the CDR3, the reference TRBV9 and TRBJ1-4 genes provide the residues; the full variable domain reads: DSGVTQTPKHLITATGQRVTLRCSPRSGDLSVYWYQQSLDQGLQFLIQYYNGEERAKGNILERFSAQQFPDLHSELNLSSLELGDSALYFCASSVTGKYSEKLFFGSGTQLSVL.